These T cell receptor beta chains were read from a single sample in a study of tumor-infiltrating lymphocytes in glioblastoma multiforme. TCRdb analysed the multiplex PCR reads with MiXCR anew, one entry per CDR3 protein. The sample gives 7,500 to 10,000 distinct CDR3 sequences, roughly 70% of which show up once; around 55% is in the top ten. The sequenced material came from brain tumor tissue. The source of these receptors is a male donor with glioblastoma. CDR3s include the opening cysteine and the closing phenylalanine or tryptophan. A D gene is named only where the DNA matches it firmly. Not all rows give a size; the values are once, few, many and, for expanded clones, a class.

D	V	J	size	DNA	CDR3
NA	TRBV3-1	TRBJ2-7	NA	TGTGCCAGCAGCCCCAGGGACGGTAATTACGAGCAGTGCTTC	CASSPRDGNYEQCF
TRBD1	TRBV28	TRBJ2-5	once	TGTGCCAGCAGTTTGGGACAGGGGGCTTGTGTGGAGACCCAGTACTTC	CASSLGQGACVETQYF
NA	TRBV11-2	TRBJ2-1	few	TGTGTCAGCAGCTTAGATAGGGGAGATGAGCAGTTCTTC	CVSSLDRGDEQFF
NA	TRBV20-1	TRBJ1-4	NA	TGCAGTGCTAGACCCGTTGGCCAGGAGGTTAATGAAAAACTGTATTTT	CSARPVGQEVNEKLYF
TRBD1	TRBV11-2	TRBJ2-5	large	TGTGCCAGCAGCCGGGACAGGGAAGAGACCCAGTACTTC	CASSRDREETQYF
TRBD2	TRBV29-1	TRBJ2-5	NA	TGCAGCGTTGAAGGACTAGCGGGAGAAAGAGGGTCGTTTGAGACCCAGTACTTC	CSVEGLAGERGSFETQYF
TRBD2	TRBV10-2	TRBJ2-2	NA	TGCGCCAGCAGTGGATCTAGCGGGGCCGGGGAGCTGTTTTTT	CASSGSSGAGELFF
NA	TRBV29-1	TRBJ2-7	NA	TGCAGCGTCCAAAATAGAGACTCCTACGAGGAGTACTTC	CSVQNRDSYEEYF
TRBD1	TRBV6-2/TRBV6-3	TRBJ1-1	once	TGTGCCACCGCGGGACAGCATATGAAGAACATCGAAGCTTTCTTT	CATAGQHMKNIEAFF
TRBD2	TRBV20-1	TRBJ2-4	NA	TGCAGTGCTCTCACTAGCGGGAGTTCGGGAAACATTCAGTACTTC	CSALTSGSSGNIQYF
NA	TRBV5-1	TRBJ2-3	many	TGCGCCAGCAGCTGGCTCGGCGACGTGGGTACAGATACGCAGTATTTT	CASSWLGDVGTDTQYF
TRBD1	TRBV4-2	TRBJ1-3	NA	TGTGCCAGCAGCCAAGAAGGGGGCACAGGAAACACCATATATTTT	CASSQEGGTGNTIYF
NA	TRBV12-3/TRBV12-4	TRBJ2-1	NA	TGTGCCAGCAGTTCACTCCTAACTGAGCAGTTCTTC	CASSSLLTEQFF
TRBD1	TRBV6-5	TRBJ2-3	NA	TGTGTCAGCAGAAACCGGGACAGGGGCACAGATACGCAGTATTTT	CVSRNRDRGTDTQYF
NA	TRBV6-6	TRBJ2-5	NA	TGTGCCAGCAGAGATACTGGGACACCTGGGGGGGGGACCAAGTACTTC	CASRDTGTPGGGTKYF
NA	TRBV10-3	TRBJ2-7	NA	TGTGCCATCAGCCCAGGGGGGGTTTACGAGCAGTACTTC	CAISPGGVYEQYF